Listed here are 4 T cell receptor beta chains from one sample, sequenced in a study of T-cell memory formation after mild COVID-19. TCRdb processed the 5' RACE reads anew with MiXCR; each CDR3 protein has one entry. The sample lists 200,000 to 250,000 distinct CDR3 sequences, 9.4% seen once, with around 20% in the top ten. The sequenced sample was PBMCs or a T cell subset sorted from them (not recorded which). The receptors shown here come from a man aged 18 to 30 who had mild COVID-19 (a few samples of this study predate the infection). Cell type and time point are not known.

This clonotype turned up a few times. V usage is TRBV7-2 and J usage is TRBJ2-5; 8 bases match TRBD1. V lost 4 bases to trimming and J lost 5 bases; unmatched junction nucleotides: 6. CDR3 length: 14 amino acids. The germline gives CDR1 SGHTA, CDR2 FQGNSA. CDR3 DNA sequence: TGTGCCAGCAGCTCTAGGACAGGGTGGGAGACCCAGTACTTC. The encoded protein is CASSSRTGWETQYF.

The rearrangement uses TRBV5-1 and TRBJ1-2; TRBD1 is a possible D gene (6 bases). Trimming shortened V by 4 bases and J by 7 bases, and 17 bases separated the two germline ends. The CDR3 is made up of 14 amino acids. The germline CDR1 and CDR2 sequences are SGHRS and YFSETQ. The CDR3 sequence: CASSGRPGALGYTF. In nucleotides, the CDR3 is TGCGCCAGCAGCGGACGTCCAGGGGCGCTTGGCTACACCTTC.

The rearrangement joins TRBV27 to TRBJ2-5; 9 bases are shared with TRBD2. Germline-derived CDR1 and CDR2 are MNHEY and SMNVEV (reference sequence). The CDR3 is 14 residues long. The V segment lost 6 bases and the J segment 2 bases; nucleotides outside the gene matches: 4. CDR3 nucleotide sequence: TGTGCCAGCAGACATACTAGCGGGCAAGAGACCCAGTACTTC. It encodes CASRHTSGQETQYF.

This clonotype has just a few counts. V gene TRBV6-5 combines with J gene TRBJ2-7; perhaps D is TRBD1 or TRBD2 (5 bases each). V shed 6 bases and J shed 6 bases, with 9 bases lying between them. Germline CDR1 and CDR2: MNHEY and SVGAGI. The CDR3 spans 11 residues. The CDR3 spells CASRGPFEQYV. CDR3 coding DNA: TGTGCCAGCAGGGGACCCTTCGAGCAGTACGTC.